This T cell receptor (beta chain) was recovered during a study of blood T cell repertoires in COVID-19. Germline V lookup: CDR1 SGHTA, CDR2 FQGNSA. Losses at the gene ends were 6 bases for V and 7 bases for J; bases not matched to a gene: 10. CDR3 size: 15 residues. This clone was observed a few times. Authors' analysis steps: Estimates of nucleated cell counts were drawn from the amplification of reference gene primers. The method was immunoSEQ multiplex PCR; TCRdb's version includes in-frame clones alone and lacks a portion of them. That table furnishes V, J and clone size, whereas the DNA furnished D and trimming. The sample lists 150,000 to 200,000 clones; roughly three quarters were seen once.

The chain has TRBV7-2 and TRBJ2-1; 9 bases are a match to TRBD2. Sample: peripheral blood. The TCR comes from a woman older than 75 with COVID-19, enrolled during active disease. The CDR3 bases are TGTGCCAGCAGGACTTCAGCGGGAGGAAGGAATGAGCAGTTCTTC. This translates into CASRTSAGGRNEQFF.